This T cell receptor beta chain was sequenced for a study of T cell responses to AZD1222 COVID-19 vaccine. The sample holds a few counts of this clone. Its antigen is undetermined. General study results and limits: AZD1222 recipients seropositive at baseline numbered only six. Scientists sampled the repertoires only once the peak T cell response had passed.

The CDR3 runs 16 residues. Germline V lookup: CDR1 SQVTM, CDR2 ANQGSEA. J lost 1 base, V lost 8 bases, and 12 bases had no gene match. Sequencing was performed with immunoSEQ multiplex PCR; in TCRdb, only in-frame clones are kept and a portion is missing. The data contain 83,000 or so clones, roughly 83% of them seen just once; the ten biggest clones take up 8.7%. This sequence joins TRBV29-1 and TRBJ2-2; 8 bases map to TRBD1. Sequencing was performed on peripheral blood, taken on day 0 of AZD1222 vaccination. This TCR was sampled from an adult in good health. CDR3 coding DNA: TGCAGCACCGTAGTAGGGACAGGATGGAACACCGGGGAGCTGTTTTTT. Encoded protein: CSTVVGTGWNTGELFF.